Detailed here is one T cell receptor beta chain. Germline assignment: CDR1 MNHEY and CDR2 SVGAGI. The CDR3 extends over 16 amino acids. Vbeta (60) and Jbeta (13) primers were used in the PCR. This table comes from immunoSEQ multiplex PCR, and its TCRdb copy is limited to in-frame clones, with some not included. The data contain 140,000 to 150,000 clones, roughly 80% of them seen just once; the ten biggest clones take up roughly 4.3%. This record belongs to a study of cytomegalovirus exposure and HLA in healthy donors. Sequencing used PBMCs. This receptor was taken from a woman aged 40-49 years in good health and CMV-seropositive. The rearrangement links TRBV6-5 to TRBJ2-5; 7 bases line up with TRBD1. Gene TRBJ2-7 matches the end of the DNA better, so the J call may be wrong. CDR3 in amino acids: CASSYTSRQGAYEQYF. CDR3 bases: TGTGCCAGCAGTTATACTTCGAGGCAGGGGGCCTACGAGCAGTACTTC.